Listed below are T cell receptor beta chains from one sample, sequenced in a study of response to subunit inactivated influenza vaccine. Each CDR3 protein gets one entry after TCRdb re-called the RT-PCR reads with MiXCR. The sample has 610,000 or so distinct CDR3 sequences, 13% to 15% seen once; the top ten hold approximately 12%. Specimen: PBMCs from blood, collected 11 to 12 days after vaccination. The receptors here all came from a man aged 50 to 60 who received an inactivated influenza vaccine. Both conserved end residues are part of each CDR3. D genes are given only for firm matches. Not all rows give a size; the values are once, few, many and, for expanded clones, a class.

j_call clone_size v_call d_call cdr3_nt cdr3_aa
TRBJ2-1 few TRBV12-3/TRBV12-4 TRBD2 TGTGCCAGCAGTTTAACCAGCGGGGTATTCTCCTACAATGAGCAGTTCTTC CASSLTSGVFSYNEQFF
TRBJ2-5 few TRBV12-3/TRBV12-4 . TGTGCCAGCAGTTTAGAGGAGGCCGGTATGAAGACCCAGTACTTC CASSLEEAGMKTQYF
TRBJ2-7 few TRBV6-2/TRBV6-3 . TGTGCCAGCAGCTCATTTTACAGTCGGGGGATCTACGAGCAGTACTTC CASSSFYSRGIYEQYF
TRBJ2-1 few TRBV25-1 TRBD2 TGTGCCAGCGCGACTAGCGGGGGCTACAATGAGCAGTTCTTC CASATSGGYNEQFF
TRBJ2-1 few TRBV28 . TGTGCCAGCGCCGACTCTTTCAATGAGCAGTTCTTC CASADSFNEQFF
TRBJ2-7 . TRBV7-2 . TGTGCCAGCAGCTTAGACCCGGGAGTAGTCTACGAGCAGTACTTC CASSLDPGVVYEQYF
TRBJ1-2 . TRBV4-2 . TGTGCCAGCAGCCAAGATCTGGGGGAGAACTATGGCTACACCTTC CASSQDLGENYGYTF
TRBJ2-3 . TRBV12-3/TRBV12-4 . TGTGCCAGCAGCCCCGGACAGCTTACTAGCACAGATACGCAGTATTTT CASSPGQLTSTDTQYF
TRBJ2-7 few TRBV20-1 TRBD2 TGCAGTGCTGGGGGACTAGCGGGAGTCGAGCAGTACTTC CSAGGLAGVEQYF
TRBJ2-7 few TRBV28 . TGTGCCAGCAGTTCAGGGGATTGGGCCTACGAGCAGTACTTC CASSSGDWAYEQYF
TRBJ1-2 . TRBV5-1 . TGCGCCAGCAGCCTTGAACCGGGCAGGACGGGAGGCTACACCTTC CASSLEPGRTGGYTF
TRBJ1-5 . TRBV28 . TGTGCCAGCACCCTATGGTCGCAATATAGGAGCAATCAGCCCCAGCATTTT CASTLWSQYRSNQPQHF
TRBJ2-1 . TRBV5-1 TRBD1 TGCGCCAGCAGCTTAGAGGGCCAGGGGGTCAATGAGCAGTTCTTC CASSLEGQGVNEQFF
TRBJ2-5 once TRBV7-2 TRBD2 TGTGCCAGCAGCTTATTAGCGGGGGCACAGACCCAGTACTTC CASSLLAGAQTQYF
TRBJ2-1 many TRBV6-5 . TGTGCCAGCAGTTACGGGCTAGGGGTGAATGAGCAGTTCTTC CASSYGLGVNEQFF
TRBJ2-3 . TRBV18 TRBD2 TGTGCCAGCTCATCGCGGGAGCTAACTAGCACAGATACGCAGTATTTT CASSSRELTSTDTQYF
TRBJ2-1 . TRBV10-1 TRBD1 TGCGCCACGGGACAGGGGAATTGGAATGAGCAGTTCTTC CATGQGNWNEQFF
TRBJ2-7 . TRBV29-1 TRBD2 TGCAGCGTTGGGCCTAGCGGAGCCTACGAGCAGTACTTC CSVGPSGAYEQYF
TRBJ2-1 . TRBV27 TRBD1 TGTGCCAGCAGTTTCTCCGGGACAGGGAGCCACAATGAGCAGTTCTTC CASSFSGTGSHNEQFF
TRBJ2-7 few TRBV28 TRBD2 TGTGCCAGCAGCTATCTAGGGACTAAATACGAGCAGTACTTC CASSYLGTKYEQYF
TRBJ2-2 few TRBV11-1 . TGTGCCAGCAGCCCCCACAAAGACACCGGGGAGCTGTTTTTT CASSPHKDTGELFF
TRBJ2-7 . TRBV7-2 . TGTGCCAGCAGCTTAATGGGCAGCTTCTACGAGCAGTACTTC CASSLMGSFYEQYF
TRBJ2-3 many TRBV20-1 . TGCAGTGCCCGACCGGGCCCCCACCGGGATACGCAGTATTTT CSARPGPHRDTQYF
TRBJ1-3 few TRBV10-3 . TGTGCCATCAGTGAGCCAGCCGGAAACACCATATATTTT CAISEPAGNTIYF
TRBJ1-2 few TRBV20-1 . TGCAGTGCTTCCACGGACTATGGCTACACCTTC CSASTDYGYTF
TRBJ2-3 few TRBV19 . TGTGCCAGTAAAGGCTTTTCCATGGATACGCAGTATTTT CASKGFSMDTQYF
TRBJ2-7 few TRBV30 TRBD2 TGTGCCTGGAGTTTAGCGGGGGTCGAGCAGTACTTC CAWSLAGVEQYF
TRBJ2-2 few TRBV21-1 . TGTGCCAGCAGTAACCGTCACGGGACAGCAGTTACCGGGGAGCTGTTTTTT CASSNRHGTAVTGELFF
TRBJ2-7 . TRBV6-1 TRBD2 TGTGCCAGCAGTGATGGGGGGGGAGTAAGAGATTCCTACGAGCAGTACTTC CASSDGGGVRDSYEQYF
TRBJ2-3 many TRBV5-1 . TGCGCCAGCAGCTTACAAGACCCCGCAGATACGCAGTATTTT CASSLQDPADTQYF
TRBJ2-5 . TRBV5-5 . TGTGCCAGCAGCTTGGCCAGTGCGAGGGTGGAGACCCAGTACTTC CASSLASARVETQYF
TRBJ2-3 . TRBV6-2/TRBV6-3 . TGTGCCAGCAGTCACTCCCCGGGACGGAACACAGATACGCAGTATTTT CASSHSPGRNTDTQYF
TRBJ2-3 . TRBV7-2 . TGTGCCAGCAGCTTAAGGTTCAGACAAGATACGCAGTATTTT CASSLRFRQDTQYF
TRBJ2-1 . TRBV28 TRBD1 TGTGCCAGCAGCGCTGGGACAGGGGACTACAATGAGCAGTTCTTC CASSAGTGDYNEQFF
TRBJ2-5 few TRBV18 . TGTGCCAGCTCACCCTCGTGGGGCAAAGAGACCCAGTACTTC CASSPSWGKETQYF
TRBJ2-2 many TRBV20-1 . TGCAGTGCTAGAGATCTCCGCCTTACCGGGGAGCTGTTTTTT CSARDLRLTGELFF
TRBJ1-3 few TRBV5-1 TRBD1 TGCGCCAGCAGCCCGACAGGGGGTGGAAACACCATATATTTT CASSPTGGGNTIYF
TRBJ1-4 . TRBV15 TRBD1 TGTGCCACCAGCAGAGCACCCTTACAGGGGAGCGAAAAACTGTTTTTT CATSRAPLQGSEKLFF
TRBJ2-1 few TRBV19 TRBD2 TGTGCCAGTAGTCCGGGACTAGCTTCAAATGAGCAGTTCTTC CASSPGLASNEQFF
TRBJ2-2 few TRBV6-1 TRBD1 TGTGCCAGCAGCCGCAGCGGACAGGGGGCGCTCACCGGGGAGCTGTTTTTT CASSRSGQGALTGELFF
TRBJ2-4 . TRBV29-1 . TGCAGCGTTGAAGAGGGTTGGAAACTAGGGCGGTACTTC CSVEEGWKLGRYF
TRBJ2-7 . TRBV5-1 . TGCGCCAGCAGCTCCAACGCGGGTTATATCGAGCAGTACTTC CASSSNAGYIEQYF
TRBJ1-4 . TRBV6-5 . TGTGCCAGCAGTTACGGCGGGAATGAAAAACTGTTTTTT CASSYGGNEKLFF
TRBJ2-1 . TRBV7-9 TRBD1 TGTGCCAGCAGCCGGACAGGGGGCCTTAATGAGCAGTTCTTC CASSRTGGLNEQFF
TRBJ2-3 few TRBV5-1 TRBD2 TGCGCCAGCAGCGCGGGACTAGCGTCAGTAGATACGCAGTATTTT CASSAGLASVDTQYF
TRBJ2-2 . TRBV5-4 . TGTGCCAGCAGCCCGCAGAGGGTGAACACCGGGGAGCTGTTTTTT CASSPQRVNTGELFF
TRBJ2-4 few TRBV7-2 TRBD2 TGTGCCAGCAGCTTTAGCGGGAGATCAAAAAACATTCAGTACTTC CASSFSGRSKNIQYF
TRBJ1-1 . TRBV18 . TGTGCCAGCTCACCCAGGCAGACTGAAGCTTTCTTT CASSPRQTEAFF
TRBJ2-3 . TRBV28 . TGTGCCAGCACCCTTTTCGGACTCGACACGGATACGCAGTATTTT CASTLFGLDTDTQYF
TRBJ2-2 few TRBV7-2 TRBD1 TGTGCCAGCAGCTCCCAGACAGGGATCACCGGGGAGCTGTTTTTT CASSSQTGITGELFF
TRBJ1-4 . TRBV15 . TGTGCCACCAGCAGAGATGGGTTGGTTAATGAAAAACTGTTTTTT CATSRDGLVNEKLFF
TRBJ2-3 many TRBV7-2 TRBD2 TGTGCCAGCAGCTCCCTTGGCGGGGGGAACACAGATACGCAGTATTTT CASSSLGGGNTDTQYF
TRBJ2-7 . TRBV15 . TGTGCCACCAGCAGAGATAAGGGGCCCGGCTACGAGCAGTACTTC CATSRDKGPGYEQYF
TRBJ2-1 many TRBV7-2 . TGTGCCAGCAGCCCGAGAGGGAGGGGGGGGTACAATGAGCAGTTCTTC CASSPRGRGGYNEQFF
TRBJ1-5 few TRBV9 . TGTGCCAGCAGCGTAGATTCAGGGAATAGCAATCAGCCCCAGCATTTT CASSVDSGNSNQPQHF